The TCR beta chain under discussion was sequenced for a study of graft-versus-host responses after intestinal transplantation. Study as a whole: The recipients all started with anti-thymocyte globulin induction and then took tacrolimus and steroids for three to four years. Study outcomes and limitations: Individuals who had graft-donor T cell macrochimerism had allografts that showed high graft-versus-host to host-versus-graft clonal ratios. GvH clones were identified in recipient marrow, with some first appearing in ileum or blood. Early declines in HvG clones that occurred post-transplant were associated with peak circulating GvH clone levels.

With respect to this clone: Its antigen remains unknown.

TCRdb keeps only in-frame clones here, not all; method: immunoSEQ multiplex PCR. The sample has 90,000 to 150,000 clones; over 85% are singletons. J was trimmed by 6 bases and V by 5 bases; bases with no gene match: 4. Looked up from germline, CDR1 is SGHTA and CDR2 is FQGTGA. CDR3 length: 13 amino acids. This chain joins TRBV7-3 and TRBJ2-1, with 7 bases identical to TRBD1. This receptor was taken from a human donor who received an intestinal transplant. The material sequenced was unstimulated CD4+ T cells sorted from spleen or lymph node cells, taken before intestinal transplant. CDR3 loop: CASSIGQVNEQFF. CDR3 DNA sequence: TGTGCCAGCAGCATCGGACAGGTCAATGAGCAGTTCTTC.